One and the same sample provided the 28 T cell receptor beta chains below, sequenced in a study of cytomegalovirus exposure and HLA in healthy donors (dated by TCRdb to 2017 to 2019). The library came from the immunoSEQ multiplex PCR assay. For the multiplex PCR, a mixture combining 60 forward primers for TCR Vbeta segments and 13 reverse primers for TCR Jbeta segments was used. The table was pulled from immuneACCESS by TCRdb, which kept in-frame rearrangements only. Such tables lose some clones; where checked, under half of the loss comes from unresolved V genes, and the rest has no known cause. Recorded for this sample are approximately 190,000 clones; over 60% of them occurred a single time. The biggest ten clones account for approximately 2% of the sample. The sequencing input was PBMCs. The receptors originated from a woman in her 30s in good health and CMV-seropositive.

The chain carries TRBV14 and TRBJ2-7; D unclear. The V gene's germline CDR1 is SGHDN and CDR2 FVKESK. This CDR3 region has 11 residues. V lost 3 bases and J lost 7, with 7 bases in between. The CDR3 loop is CASSHSLEQYF. CDR3 in DNA: TGTGCCAGCAGCCATTCGTTAGAGCAGTACTTC.

The chain uses TRBV5-6 and TRBJ1-6, with 9 bases fitting TRBD1. J lost 8 bases, V lost 0 bases, and 3 bases had no gene match. The CDR3 length is 15 residues. Germline V gene sequence: CDR1 SGHDT, CDR2 YYEEEE. The CDR3 nucleotides read TGTGCCAGCAGCTTGGTGGACAGGGGATATTCACCCCTCCACTTT. This translates into CASSLVDRGYSPLHF.

The chain carries TRBV27 and TRBJ2-7, with 8 bases that match TRBD1. This CDR3 has 16 amino acids. Germline V CDR1 and CDR2: MNHEY, SMNVEV (reference sequence). V trimming: 6 bases; J trimming: 1 base; junction bases outside the gene matches: 11. The CDR3 loop reads CASSQGPGQVSYEQYF. CDR3 nucleotides: TGTGCCAGCAGCCAAGGACCGGGACAGGTTTCCTACGAGCAGTACTTC.

The V and J genes are TRBV2 and TRBJ2-2; no reliable D call. Looked up from germline, CDR1 is SNHLY and CDR2 is FYNNEI. This CDR3 has 13 residues. Trimming pared 5 bases from V and 5 bases from J, leaving 9 bases between. CDR3 residues: CASSIESTGELFF. The DNA of the CDR3 is TGTGCCAGCAGTATCGAGAGTACCGGGGAGCTGTTTTTT.

The chain uses TRBV5-4 and TRBJ2-1, with D possibly being TRBD2 (6 bases). This CDR3 spans 15 amino acids. Germline-derived CDR1 and CDR2 are SGHNT and YYREEE (reference sequence). Trimming removed 8 bases at V and 9 bases at J, with 24 bases between. CDR3: CASWPGLADEGEQFF. CDR3 bases: TGTGCCAGTTGGCCGGGACTGGCCGATGAAGGTGAGCAGTTCTTC.

This clone ranks as medium-sized. The V call is TRBV6-6, the J call TRBJ2-7; D unresolved. Trimming took off 2 bases at V and 0 bases at J, with 8 bases between the two ends. CDR1 and CDR2 from the germline V gene are MNHNY and SVGAGI (reference sequence). CDR3 length: 14 amino acids. DNA for the CDR3: TGTGCCAGCAGTTACGGAGCGTCCTCCTACGAGCAGTACTTC. This sequence encodes CASSYGASSYEQYF.

This clone has only one observation. The chain links TRBV30 to TRBJ2-3, with 8 bases that match TRBD2. With 3 bases clipped from V and 7 bases from J, the junction kept 12 bases outside the gene matches. Germline CDR1 is GTSNPN and CDR2 is SVGIG (reference sequence). The CDR3 covers 15 residues. The CDR3 here is CAWSATGTSGYTQYF. The CDR3 DNA reads TGTGCCTGGAGCGCTACCGGGACTAGTGGTTATACGCAGTATTTT.

The V call is TRBV30, the J call TRBJ2-7; D possibly corresponds to TRBD2 (5 bases). V shed 4 bases and J shed 6 bases, with 19 bases lying between them. Germline V gene sequence: CDR1 GTSNPN, CDR2 SVGIG (reference sequence). CDR3 length: 14 amino acids. The CDR3: CAWTRDALMGEQYF. The CDR3 nucleotides read TGTGCCTGGACTCGGGATGCCCTGATGGGCGAGCAGTACTTC.

The gene calls are TRBV19 and TRBJ2-1; 7 bases line up with TRBD2. The germline CDR1 and CDR2 sequences are LNHDA and SQIVND (reference sequence). The V and J ends lost 10 bases and 5 bases, in that order; junction bases with no gene match: 8. The CDR3 loop spans 13 amino acids. The chain's CDR3 is CATSGAGNNEQFF. The CDR3, as DNA: TGTGCCACTTCGGGAGCGGGAAACAATGAGCAGTTCTTC.

The chain carries TRBV30 and TRBJ2-3; the match to TRBD2 covers 9 bases. V shed 3 bases and J 6 bases; nucleotides not matched to a gene: 7. Germline V gene sequence: CDR1 GTSNPN, CDR2 SVGIG (reference sequence). CDR3 length: 14 residues. In DNA, the CDR3 is TGTGCCTGGAGGGAGCGGGGGGCATCGGATACGCAGTATTTT. Protein: CAWRERGASDTQYF.

The chain couples TRBV10-1 to TRBJ2-3; D is possibly TRBD2 (5 bases). Germline V gene sequence: CDR1 WNHNN, CDR2 SYGVQD (reference sequence). The CDR3 covers 15 residues. Trimming shortened V by 5 bases and J by 0 bases, and 12 bases separated the two germline ends. This CDR3 reads CASSRTSNSTDTQYF. DNA of the CDR3: TGCGCCAGCAGTCGGACTTCGAATAGCACAGATACGCAGTATTTT.

V gene TRBV5-8 combines with J gene TRBJ2-7, with 10 bases aligning to TRBD2. Trimming took 4 bases from V and 6 from J; bases not matched to a gene: 10. The CDR3 loop spans 15 amino acids. The germline CDR1 and CDR2 sequences are SGHTS and YDEGEE. This chain's CDR3 is CASSPSGRASVEQYF. The CDR3 DNA sequence: TGTGCCAGCAGCCCGAGCGGGAGGGCCAGTGTCGAGCAGTACTTC. Variable domain in full (rest from reference TRBV5-8 and TRBJ2-7): EAGVTQSPTHLIKTRGQQATLRCSPISGHTSVYWYQQALGLGLQFLLWYDEGEERNRGNFPPRFSGRQFPNYSSELNVNALELEDSALYLCASSPSGRASVEQYFGPGTRLTVT.

About this clone: Distinct nucleotide sequences in the sample also encode this CDR3. The chain is built from TRBV28 and TRBJ2-5; D call uncertain. The CDR3 spans 13 residues. V shed 1 base and J shed 1 base, with 4 bases lying between them. The germline V gene encodes CDR1 MDHEN and CDR2 SYDVKM. The CDR3 loop is CASSLSGQETQYF. The CDR3 DNA sequence: TGTGCCAGCAGTTTATCAGGCCAAGAGACCCAGTACTTC.

The sample holds one count of this clone. This chain joins TRBV30 and TRBJ1-1, with D unresolved. This CDR3 contains 12 residues. Trimming pared 8 bases from V and 3 bases from J, leaving 13 bases between. The V gene's germline CDR1 is GTSNPN and CDR2 SVGIG (reference sequence). The CDR3 here is CARGRHDTEAFF. CDR3 DNA: TGTGCCCGAGGGAGGCACGACACTGAAGCTTTCTTT. Variable domain in full (rest from reference TRBV30 and TRBJ1-1): SQTIHQWPATLVQPVGSPLSLECTVEGTSNPNLYWYRQAAGRGLQLLFYSVGIGQISSEVPQNLSASRPQDRQFILSSKKLLLSDSGFYLCARGRHDTEAFFGQGTRLTVV.

V is TRBV7-8 and J is TRBJ1-5; tentatively, D is TRBD1 (6 bases). This CDR3 comprises 13 residues. Trimming took off 2 bases at V and 6 bases at J, with 8 bases between the two ends. Germline V gives CDR1 SGHVS, CDR2 FQNEAQ. CDR3: CASSLRGGQPQHF. Written as DNA, the CDR3 is TGTGCCAGCAGCTTAAGGGGGGGTCAGCCCCAGCATTTT.

To note about this clone: Other DNA variants within this sample encode the same CDR3. The rearrangement uses TRBV9 and TRBJ1-1, with no clear D. This CDR3 region has 12 residues. Germline CDR1 is SGDLS and CDR2 is YYNGEE. V dropped 0 bases and J dropped 7 bases, with 7 bases sitting between them. This chain's CDR3 is CASSVGTGEAFF. CDR3 coding DNA: TGTGCCAGCAGCGTAGGGACTGGTGAAGCTTTCTTT. The full variable domain, with the rest looked up from reference TRBV9 and TRBJ1-1, is DSGVTQTPKHLITATGQRVTLRCSPRSGDLSVYWYQQSLDQGLQFLIQYYNGEERAKGNILERFSAQQFPDLHSELNLSSLELGDSALYFCASSVGTGEAFFGQGTRLTVV.

The rearrangement joins TRBV5-4 to TRBJ2-1; TRBD2 matches at 9 bases. V lost 1 base to trimming and J lost 0 bases; unmatched junction nucleotides: 2. CDR1 and CDR2 (germline): SGHNT, YYREEE (reference sequence). This CDR3 has 16 amino acids. CDR3 region: CASSLRGGGSYNEQFF. Written as DNA, the CDR3 is TGTGCCAGCAGCTTGCGCGGGGGGGGCTCCTACAATGAGCAGTTCTTC.

This rearrangement joins TRBV5-1 to TRBJ2-7; 8 nucleotides match TRBD2. Germline V gene sequence: CDR1 SGHRS, CDR2 YFSETQ. The CDR3 totals 15 residues. V shed 1 base, J shed 5 bases, and the junction held 8 bases outside the gene matches. CDR3 sequence reads: CASSLMIGGAHEQYF. As DNA, the CDR3 is TGCGCCAGCAGCTTGATGATCGGGGGGGCCCACGAGCAGTACTTC.

J is TRBJ1-2 and V is TRBV7-2; no firm D call. Trimming removed 5 bases from V and 4 bases from J, with 8 bases in between. Looked up from germline, CDR1 is SGHTA and CDR2 is FQGNSA. This CDR3 is built from 12 residues. The CDR3 DNA is TGTGCCAGCAGCGAGGGATTCTATGGCTACACCTTC. It codes for CASSEGFYGYTF.

This clone has only a few counts. The chain has TRBV6-6 and TRBJ1-4, with 9 bases lining up with TRBD1. V dropped 5 bases and J dropped 7; count of bases not matched to a gene: 2. The CDR3 extends over 13 amino acids. Per germline, CDR1 MNHNY and CDR2 SVGAGI (reference sequence). CDR3: CASSRGQGEKLFF. The CDR3 bases are TGTGCCAGCAGTAGGGGACAGGGTGAAAAACTGTTTTTT.

The chain employs TRBV27 and TRBJ1-2; no definite D call. There are 13 residues in the CDR3. Per the germline V gene, CDR1 is MNHEY and CDR2 is SMNVEV (reference sequence). The CDR3 region is CAARALGIDGYTF. The CDR3 nucleotides read TGTGCTGCGAGGGCGCTTGGGATAGATGGCTACACCTTC.

The chain employs TRBV5-1 and TRBJ2-7; D is possibly TRBD1 (6 bases). The CDR3 loop spans 14 amino acids. CDR1 and CDR2 (germline): SGHRS, YFSETQ. Trimming removed 2 bases at V and 1 base at J, with 10 bases between. This CDR3 reads CASSLQTGSYEQYF. CDR3 DNA sequence: TGCGCCAGCAGCTTACAAACAGGGTCCTACGAGCAGTACTTC.

The V gene is TRBV28, the J gene TRBJ2-7, with TRBD2 identical over 9 bases. Trimming removed 3 bases from V and 3 bases from J; junction bases left unmatched: 3. The CDR3 has 14 amino acids. Germline values: CDR1 MDHEN, CDR2 SYDVKM. The CDR3 DNA is TGTGCCAGCAGTTTGAGGACTAGCGACTACGAGCAGTACTTC. It translates to CASSLRTSDYEQYF.

The CDR3 DNA reads as TGTGCCAGCAGTCATAGCGGAAGCAATTCACCCCTCCACTTT. Its translation is CASSHSGSNSPLHF. V is TRBV25-1 and J is TRBJ1-6; D is unclear. The CDR3 totals 14 residues. In germline, CDR1 is MGHDK, CDR2 SYGVNS. Trimming stripped 5 bases from V and 7 bases from J, with 12 bases between. Using reference TRBV25-1 and TRBJ1-6 for the parts outside the CDR3, the full variable domain is EADIYQTPRYLVIGTGKKITLECSQTMGHDKMYWYQQDPGMELHLIHYSYGVNSTEKGDLSSESTVSRIRTEHFPLTLESARPSHTSQYLCASSHSGSNSPLHFGNGTRLTVT.

The V call is TRBV5-8, the J call TRBJ2-1; tentative D call: TRBD2 (5 bases). The V end was cut by 2 bases, the J end by 7 bases, with 7 bases between. This CDR3 is 12 amino acids long. Germline CDR1 and CDR2: SGHTS and YDEGEE. CDR3 residues: CASSFTGNEQFF. The CDR3, as DNA: TGTGCCAGCAGCTTTACGGGAAATGAGCAGTTCTTC. The whole variable domain, filled in from reference TRBV5-8 and TRBJ2-1, reads EAGVTQSPTHLIKTRGQQATLRCSPISGHTSVYWYQQALGLGLQFLLWYDEGEERNRGNFPPRFSGRQFPNYSSELNVNALELEDSALYLCASSFTGNEQFFGPGTRLTVL.

The rearrangement joins TRBV15 to TRBJ1-5; D is perhaps TRBD1 (5 bases). This CDR3 spans 15 amino acids. The V end lost 0 bases, the J end lost 7 bases, and 13 bases lay between the germline ends. From germline, CDR1 is LNHNV and CDR2 YYDKDF (reference sequence). The CDR3 here is CATSRDRGEGQPQHF. The CDR3 region has the DNA TGTGCCACCAGCAGAGATCGGGGGGAAGGACAGCCCCAGCATTTT.

This clone was counted only a few times. V gene TRBV29-1 combines with J gene TRBJ1-3; the match to TRBD1 covers 8 bases. Per the germline V gene, CDR1 is SQVTM and CDR2 is ANQGSEA. This CDR3 has 16 residues. V lost 4 bases and J lost 4; bases outside the gene matches: 12. The CDR3 nucleotides are TGCAGCGTTGCGAAGTCAGGGGGCGCCGCGGGAAACACCATATATTTT. Its protein is CSVAKSGGAAGNTIYF.

The V gene is TRBV28, the J gene TRBJ2-1; TRBD2 might be the D (6 bases). Trimming shortened V by 4 bases and J by 2 bases, and 9 bases separated the two germline ends. Per germline, CDR1 MDHEN and CDR2 SYDVKM. This CDR3 contains 14 residues. CDR3 in amino acids: CASSSASAYNEQFF. DNA of the CDR3: TGTGCCAGCAGTTCGGCTAGCGCCTACAATGAGCAGTTCTTC. The variable domain in full, completed from reference TRBV28 and TRBJ2-1, reads DVKVTQSSRYLVKRTGEKVFLECVQDMDHENMFWYRQDPGLGLRLIYFSYDVKMKEKGDIPEGYSVSREKKERFSLILESASTNQTSMYLCASSSASAYNEQFFGPGTRLTVL.